This T cell receptor (beta chain) is from a study of T-cell memory formation after mild COVID-19. The germline V gene encodes CDR1 MNHEY and CDR2 SVGEGT. The CDR3 length is 12 residues. V was pared by 6 bases and J by 4 bases, with 7 bases between. TCRdb re-derived calls from the 5' RACE reads in MiXCR, one entry per CDR3 protein. The profile shows hundreds of thousands of distinct CDR3 sequences, about 16% of them singletons. This clonotype was counted many times. What it binds is unknown. Findings and limits, study-wide: A second wave expanding day 15 to 37 was CD4+-biased; contracting clones were balanced. The CD4+ clones that contracted clustered mainly within CM and EM, and the CD8+ clones concentrated in EMRA.

The chain has TRBV6-2 or TRBV6-3 and TRBJ1-3, with D unclear. The receptor's source is a man between 18 and 29 years old who had mild COVID-19 (a few samples of this study predate the infection). Cell type and time point are not known. Sequenced: PBMCs or a T cell subset sorted from them (not recorded which). The CDR3: CASSSRGNTIYF. The CDR3 DNA reads as TGTGCCAGCAGCTCGAGAGGAAACACCATATATTTT.